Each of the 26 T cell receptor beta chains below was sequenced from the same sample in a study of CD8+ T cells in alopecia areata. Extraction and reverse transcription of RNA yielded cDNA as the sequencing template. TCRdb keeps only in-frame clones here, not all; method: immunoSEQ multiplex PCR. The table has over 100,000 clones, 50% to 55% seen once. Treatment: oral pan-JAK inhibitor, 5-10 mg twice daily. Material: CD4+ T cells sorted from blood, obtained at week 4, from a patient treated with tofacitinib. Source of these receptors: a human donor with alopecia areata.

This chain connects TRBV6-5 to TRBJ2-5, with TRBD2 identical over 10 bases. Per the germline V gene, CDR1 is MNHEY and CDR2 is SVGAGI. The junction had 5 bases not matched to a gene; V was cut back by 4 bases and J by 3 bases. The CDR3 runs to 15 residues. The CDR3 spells CASSSSGRVKETQYF. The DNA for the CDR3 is TGTGCCAGCAGTTCCAGCGGGAGGGTAAAAGAGACCCAGTACTTC.

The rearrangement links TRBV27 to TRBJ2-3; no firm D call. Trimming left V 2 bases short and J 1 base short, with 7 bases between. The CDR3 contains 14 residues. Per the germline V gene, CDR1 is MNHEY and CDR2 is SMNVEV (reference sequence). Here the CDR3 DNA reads TGTGCCAGCAGTTTACGGGTTCGCACAGATACGCAGTATTTT. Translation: CASSLRVRTDTQYF.

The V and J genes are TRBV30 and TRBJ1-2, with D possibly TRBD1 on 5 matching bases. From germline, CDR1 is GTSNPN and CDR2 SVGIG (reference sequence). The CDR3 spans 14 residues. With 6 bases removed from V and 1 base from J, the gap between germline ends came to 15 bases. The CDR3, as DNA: TGTGCCTGCACCAGGGTTCCTCTTAACTATGGCTACACCTTC. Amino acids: CACTRVPLNYGYTF.

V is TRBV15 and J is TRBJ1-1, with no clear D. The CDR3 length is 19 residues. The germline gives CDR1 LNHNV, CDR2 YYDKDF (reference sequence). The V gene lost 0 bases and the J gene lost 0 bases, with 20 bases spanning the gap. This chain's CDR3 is CATSRDRWVADPMNTEAFF. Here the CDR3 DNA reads TGTGCCACCAGCAGAGATCGTTGGGTTGCAGACCCGATGAACACTGAAGCTTTCTTT. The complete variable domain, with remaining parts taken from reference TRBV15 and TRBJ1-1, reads DAMVIQNPRYQVTQFGKPVTLSCSQTLNHNVMYWYQQKSSQAPKLLFHYYDKDFNNEADTPDNFQSRRPNTSFCFLDIRSPGLGDTAMYLCATSRDRWVADPMNTEAFFGQGTRLTVV.

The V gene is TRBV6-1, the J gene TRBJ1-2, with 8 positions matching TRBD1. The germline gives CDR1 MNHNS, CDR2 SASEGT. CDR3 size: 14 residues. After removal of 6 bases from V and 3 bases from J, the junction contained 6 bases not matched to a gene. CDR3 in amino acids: CASRPKQGDYGYTF. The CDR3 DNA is TGTGCCAGCAGGCCCAAACAGGGGGACTATGGCTACACCTTC.

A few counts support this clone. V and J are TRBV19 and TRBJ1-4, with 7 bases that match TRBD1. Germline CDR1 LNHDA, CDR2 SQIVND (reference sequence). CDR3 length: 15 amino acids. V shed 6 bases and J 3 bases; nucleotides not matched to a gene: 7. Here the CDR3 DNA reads TGTGCCAGTAGCTTACAGGGGAATTCTAATGAAAAACTGTTTTTT. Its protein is CASSLQGNSNEKLFF.

The chain's CDR3 is CSARTGGQPQHF. The CDR3 DNA is TGCAGCGCCAGAACAGGGGGTCAGCCCCAGCATTTT. The rearrangement uses TRBV29-1 and TRBJ1-5; 8 bases match TRBD1. Losses at the gene ends were 7 bases for V and 6 bases for J; bases not matched to a gene: 5. CDR1 and CDR2 from the germline V gene are SQVTM and ANQGSEA. The CDR3 loop spans 12 amino acids.

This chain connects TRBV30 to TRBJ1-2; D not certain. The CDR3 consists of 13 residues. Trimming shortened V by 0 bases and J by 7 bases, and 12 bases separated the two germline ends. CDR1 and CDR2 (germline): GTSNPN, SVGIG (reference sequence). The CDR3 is CAWSVLGPAGYTF. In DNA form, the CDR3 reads TGTGCCTGGAGTGTATTAGGACCGGCTGGCTACACCTTC.

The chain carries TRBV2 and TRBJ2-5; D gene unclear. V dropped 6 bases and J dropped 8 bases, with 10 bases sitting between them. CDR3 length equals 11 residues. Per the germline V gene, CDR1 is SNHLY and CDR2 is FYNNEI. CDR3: CASSDSFTQYF. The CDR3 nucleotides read TGTGCCAGCAGCGATAGTTTTACCCAGTACTTC.

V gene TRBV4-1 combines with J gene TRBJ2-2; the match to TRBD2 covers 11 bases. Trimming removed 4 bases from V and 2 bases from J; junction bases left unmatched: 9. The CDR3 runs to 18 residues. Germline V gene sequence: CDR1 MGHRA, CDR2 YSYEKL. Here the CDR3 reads CASSRGGLAVLNTGELFF. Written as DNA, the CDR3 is TGCGCCAGCAGCCGAGGGGGACTAGCGGTCCTTAACACCGGGGAGCTGTTTTTT.

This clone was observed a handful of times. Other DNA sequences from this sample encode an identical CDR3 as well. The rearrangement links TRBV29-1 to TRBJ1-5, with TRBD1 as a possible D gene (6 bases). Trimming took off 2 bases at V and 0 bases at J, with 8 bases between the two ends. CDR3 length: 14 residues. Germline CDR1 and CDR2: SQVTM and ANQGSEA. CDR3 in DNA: TGCAGCGTTGAAACAGGGAATAGCAATCAGCCCCAGCATTTT. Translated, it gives CSVETGNSNQPQHF.

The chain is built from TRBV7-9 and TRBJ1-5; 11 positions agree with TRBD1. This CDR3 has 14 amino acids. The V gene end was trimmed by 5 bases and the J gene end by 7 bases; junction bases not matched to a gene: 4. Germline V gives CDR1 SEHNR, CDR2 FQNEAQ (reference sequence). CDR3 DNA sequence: TGTGCCAGCAGCCCCGGGACAGGGGGACAGCCCCAGCATTTT. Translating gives CASSPGTGGQPQHF.

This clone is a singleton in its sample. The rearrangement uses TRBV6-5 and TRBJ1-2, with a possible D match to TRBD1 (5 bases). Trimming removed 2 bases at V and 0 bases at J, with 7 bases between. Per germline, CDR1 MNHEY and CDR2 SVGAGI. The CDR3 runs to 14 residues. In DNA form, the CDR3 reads TGTGCCAGCAGTTACCAGGGAACTAACTATGGCTACACCTTC. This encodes CASSYQGTNYGYTF.

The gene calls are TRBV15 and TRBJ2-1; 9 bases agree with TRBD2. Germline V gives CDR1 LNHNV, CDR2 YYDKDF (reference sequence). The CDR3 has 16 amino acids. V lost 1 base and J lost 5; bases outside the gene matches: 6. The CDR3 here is CATSRASGGINNEQFF. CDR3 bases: TGTGCCACCAGCAGAGCAAGCGGGGGGATTAACAATGAGCAGTTCTTC. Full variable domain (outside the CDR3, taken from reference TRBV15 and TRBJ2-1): DAMVIQNPRYQVTQFGKPVTLSCSQTLNHNVMYWYQQKSSQAPKLLFHYYDKDFNNEADTPDNFQSRRPNTSFCFLDIRSPGLGDTAMYLCATSRASGGINNEQFFGPGTRLTVL.

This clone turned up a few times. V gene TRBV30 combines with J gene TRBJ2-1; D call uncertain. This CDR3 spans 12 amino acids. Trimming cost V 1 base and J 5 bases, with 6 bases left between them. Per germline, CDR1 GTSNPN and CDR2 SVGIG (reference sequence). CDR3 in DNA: TGTGCCTGGAGTGCTCCAAACAATGAGCAGTTCTTC. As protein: CAWSAPNNEQFF.

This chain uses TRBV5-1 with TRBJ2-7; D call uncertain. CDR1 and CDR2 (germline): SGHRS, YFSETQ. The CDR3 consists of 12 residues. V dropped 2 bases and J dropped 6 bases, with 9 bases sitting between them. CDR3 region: CASSFPGGEQYF. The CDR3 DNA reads TGCGCCAGCAGCTTCCCAGGCGGCGAGCAGTACTTC.

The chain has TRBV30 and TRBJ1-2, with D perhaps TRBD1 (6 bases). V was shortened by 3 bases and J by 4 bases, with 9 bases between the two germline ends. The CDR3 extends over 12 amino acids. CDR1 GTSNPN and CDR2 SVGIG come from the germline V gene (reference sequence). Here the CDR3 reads CAWSGQTYGYTF. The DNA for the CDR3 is TGTGCCTGGAGCGGACAGACCTATGGCTACACCTTC.

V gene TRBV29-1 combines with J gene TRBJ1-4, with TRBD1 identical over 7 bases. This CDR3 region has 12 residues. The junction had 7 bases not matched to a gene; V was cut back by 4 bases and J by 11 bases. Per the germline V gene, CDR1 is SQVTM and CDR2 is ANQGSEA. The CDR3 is CSVGTGRGKLFF. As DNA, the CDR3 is TGCAGCGTTGGGACAGGTCGAGGGAAACTGTTTTTT. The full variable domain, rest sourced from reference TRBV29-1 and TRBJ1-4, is SAVISQKPSRDICQRGTSLTIQCQVDSQVTMMFWYRQQPGQSLTLIATANQGSEATYESGFVIDKFPISRPNLTFSTLTVSNMSPEDSSIYLCSVGTGRGKLFFGSGTQLSVL.

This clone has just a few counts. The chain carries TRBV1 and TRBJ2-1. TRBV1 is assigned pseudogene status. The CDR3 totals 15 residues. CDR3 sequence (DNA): TGCACCAGCAGCCAGGTCCTGGACCCCTACAATGAGCAGTTCTTC. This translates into CTSSQVLDPYNEQFF.

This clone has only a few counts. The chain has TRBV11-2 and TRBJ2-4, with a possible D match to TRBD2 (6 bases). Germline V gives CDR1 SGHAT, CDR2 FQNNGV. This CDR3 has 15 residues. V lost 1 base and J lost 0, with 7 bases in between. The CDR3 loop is CASSLAGVAKNIQYF. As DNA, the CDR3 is TGTGCCAGCAGCTTAGCGGGGGTAGCCAAAAACATTCAGTACTTC.

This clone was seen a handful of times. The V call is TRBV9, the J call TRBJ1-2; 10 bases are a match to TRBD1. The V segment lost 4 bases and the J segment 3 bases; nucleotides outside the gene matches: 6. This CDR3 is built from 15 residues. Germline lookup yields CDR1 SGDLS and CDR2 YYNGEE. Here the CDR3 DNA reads TGTGCCAGCAGCTCCCGGGACAGGGGCTACTATGGCTACACCTTC. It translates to CASSSRDRGYYGYTF.

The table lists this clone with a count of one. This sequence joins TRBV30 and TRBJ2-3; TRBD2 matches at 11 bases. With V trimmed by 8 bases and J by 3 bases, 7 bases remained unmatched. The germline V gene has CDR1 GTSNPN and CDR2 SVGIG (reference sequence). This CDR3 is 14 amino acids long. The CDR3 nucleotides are TGTGCCGGGACTAGCGGCGCCTCTACAGATACGCAGTATTTT. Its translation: CAGTSGASTDTQYF.

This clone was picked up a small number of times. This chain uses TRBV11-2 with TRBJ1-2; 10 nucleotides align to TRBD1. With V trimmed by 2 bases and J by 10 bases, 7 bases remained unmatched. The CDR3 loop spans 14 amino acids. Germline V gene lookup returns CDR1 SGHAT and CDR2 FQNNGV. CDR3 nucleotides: TGTGCCAGCAGCTTAAATCCGGGACAGGGGTTCTACACCTTC. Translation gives CASSLNPGQGFYTF.

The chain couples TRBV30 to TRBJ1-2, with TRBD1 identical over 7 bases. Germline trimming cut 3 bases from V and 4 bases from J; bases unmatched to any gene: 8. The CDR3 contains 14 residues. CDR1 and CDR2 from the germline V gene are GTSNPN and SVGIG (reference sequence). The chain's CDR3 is CAWSATGRSYGYTF. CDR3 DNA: TGTGCCTGGAGCGCGACAGGGCGGAGCTATGGCTACACCTTC.

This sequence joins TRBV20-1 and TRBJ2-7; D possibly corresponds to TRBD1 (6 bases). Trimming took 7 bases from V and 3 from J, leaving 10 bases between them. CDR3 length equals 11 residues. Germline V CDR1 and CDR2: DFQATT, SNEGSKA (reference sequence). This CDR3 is CSVRDNYEQYF. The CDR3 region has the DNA TGCAGTGTTAGGGACAACTACGAGCAGTACTTC.

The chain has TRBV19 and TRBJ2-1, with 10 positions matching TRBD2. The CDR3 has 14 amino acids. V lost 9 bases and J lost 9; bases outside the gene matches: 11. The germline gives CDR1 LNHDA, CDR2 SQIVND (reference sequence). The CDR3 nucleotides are TGTGCCAGCCACGATCGACTAGCGGGTGGTGAGCAGTTCTTC. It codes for CASHDRLAGGEQFF.